These T cell receptor beta chains were read from a single sample in a study of T cell repertoires in cytomegalovirus infection. TCRdb re-analysed the reads in MiXCR, keeping a single row per CDR3 protein. The repertoire holds 310,000 or so distinct CDR3 sequences, with roughly 16% as singletons. The sequencing sample was made of PBMCs. The source is a human donor in good health (CMV status not recorded). Some clones in this sample may be carry-over from other donors' samples. The CDR3 runs from the conserved cysteine through the conserved F or W. Each record gives: clone size, D gene, J gene, V gene, CDR3 protein, CDR3 DNA. The D gene is left open where the match is weak. Only some rows state a clone size, as once, few, many or a class for expanded clones.

clone size: -; D gene: -; J gene: TRBJ2-5; V gene: TRBV5-1; CDR3 protein: CASSTGTAGETQYF; CDR3 DNA: TGCGCCAGCAGCACAGGGACGGCTGGAGAGACCCAGTACTTC
clone size: -; D gene: TRBD2; J gene: TRBJ2-7; V gene: TRBV12-3/TRBV12-4; CDR3 protein: CASSPAGGHYEQYF; CDR3 DNA: TGTGCCAGCAGTCCAGCGGGGGGGCACTACGAGCAGTACTTC
clone size: few; D gene: -; J gene: TRBJ2-6; V gene: TRBV5-4; CDR3 protein: CASSLVHSGANVLTF; CDR3 DNA: TGTGCCAGCAGCTTGGTTCACTCTGGGGCCAACGTCCTGACTTTC
clone size: -; D gene: -; J gene: TRBJ2-5; V gene: TRBV20-1; CDR3 protein: CSARHKGSGTQYF; CDR3 DNA: TGCAGTGCTAGACACAAAGGGTCGGGGACCCAGTACTTC
clone size: many; D gene: -; J gene: TRBJ1-1; V gene: TRBV7-2; CDR3 protein: CASSLQGRTEAFF; CDR3 DNA: TGTGCCAGCAGCTTACAGGGTAGGACTGAAGCTTTCTTT
clone size: -; D gene: -; J gene: TRBJ2-3; V gene: TRBV11-3; CDR3 protein: CASSLRGRRVDTQYF; CDR3 DNA: TGTGCCAGCAGCTTACGCGGGCGGAGAGTAGATACGCAGTATTTT
clone size: -; D gene: TRBD2; J gene: TRBJ2-3; V gene: TRBV6-8; CDR3 protein: CASSLGRGGSDTQYF; CDR3 DNA: TGTGCCAGCAGTTTGGGGCGGGGGGGCTCAGATACGCAGTATTTT
clone size: few; D gene: TRBD1; J gene: TRBJ1-2; V gene: TRBV2; CDR3 protein: CARMDRTILNYGYTF; CDR3 DNA: TGTGCCAGGATGGACAGGACAATACTAAACTATGGCTACACCTTC
clone size: many; D gene: -; J gene: TRBJ1-1; V gene: TRBV6-5; CDR3 protein: CASSYRGEGTEAFF; CDR3 DNA: TGTGCCAGCAGTTACAGGGGGGAGGGCACTGAAGCTTTCTTT
clone size: -; D gene: TRBD1; J gene: TRBJ2-1; V gene: TRBV11-2; CDR3 protein: CASSLSHDRGRRNEQFF; CDR3 DNA: TGTGCCAGCAGCCTCTCCCATGACAGGGGGCGACGGAATGAGCAGTTCTTC
clone size: -; D gene: -; J gene: TRBJ1-1; V gene: TRBV20-1; CDR3 protein: CSVPTGGWNTEAFF; CDR3 DNA: TGCAGTGTACCCACGGGGGGATGGAACACTGAAGCTTTCTTT
clone size: -; D gene: -; J gene: TRBJ2-3; V gene: TRBV6-6; CDR3 protein: CASSPLQTDTQYF; CDR3 DNA: TGTGCCAGCAGTCCCCTTCAGACAGATACGCAGTATTTT
clone size: few; D gene: TRBD1; J gene: TRBJ1-5; V gene: TRBV28; CDR3 protein: CASSVRTGYGQPQHF; CDR3 DNA: TGTGCCAGCAGTGTGCGGACAGGGTACGGTCAGCCCCAGCATTTT
clone size: -; D gene: TRBD2; J gene: TRBJ2-5; V gene: TRBV12-3/TRBV12-4; CDR3 protein: CASSGLAIWGTQYF; CDR3 DNA: TGTGCCAGCAGCGGACTAGCGATATGGGGGACCCAGTACTTC
clone size: -; D gene: -; J gene: TRBJ2-1; V gene: TRBV27; CDR3 protein: CASRPIGGFDNEQFF; CDR3 DNA: TGTGCCAGCCGCCCCATCGGGGGATTCGATAATGAGCAGTTCTTC
clone size: many; D gene: -; J gene: TRBJ1-4; V gene: TRBV7-9; CDR3 protein: CASSLKFDFNPEKLFF; CDR3 DNA: TGTGCCAGCAGCTTAAAATTTGACTTTAACCCCGAAAAACTGTTTTTT
clone size: few; D gene: TRBD2; J gene: TRBJ2-7; V gene: TRBV6-1; CDR3 protein: CASSYNDRGTAGVYEQYF; CDR3 DNA: TGTGCCAGCAGTTACAATGATCGTGGTACAGCGGGGGTCTACGAGCAGTACTTC
clone size: -; D gene: -; J gene: TRBJ1-4; V gene: TRBV20-1; CDR3 protein: CSAAGAHEKLFF; CDR3 DNA: TGCAGTGCAGCCGGGGCGCATGAAAAACTGTTTTTT
clone size: many; D gene: -; J gene: TRBJ1-1; V gene: TRBV11-3; CDR3 protein: CASSSHQGTDTEAFF; CDR3 DNA: TGTGCCAGCAGCTCCCACCAGGGTACGGACACTGAAGCTTTCTTT
clone size: many; D gene: TRBD1; J gene: TRBJ2-1; V gene: TRBV12-3/TRBV12-4; CDR3 protein: CASSPPSGTGLYNEQFF; CDR3 DNA: TGTGCCAGCAGCCCACCATCCGGGACAGGGCTCTACAATGAGCAGTTCTTC
clone size: many; D gene: -; J gene: TRBJ1-1; V gene: TRBV12-3/TRBV12-4; CDR3 protein: CASSLANGGEAFF; CDR3 DNA: TGTGCCAGCAGTTTAGCGAACGGGGGTGAAGCTTTCTTT
clone size: few; D gene: TRBD2; J gene: TRBJ2-2; V gene: TRBV28; CDR3 protein: CASSPAGSGVGGELFF; CDR3 DNA: TGTGCCAGCAGTCCCGCGGGTAGCGGGGTAGGCGGGGAGCTGTTTTTT
clone size: many; D gene: TRBD2; J gene: TRBJ2-3; V gene: TRBV7-2; CDR3 protein: CASSPRVTSGGPDTQYF; CDR3 DNA: TGTGCCAGCAGTCCCAGGGTCACTAGCGGGGGGCCAGATACGCAGTATTTT
clone size: many; D gene: -; J gene: TRBJ2-7; V gene: TRBV7-2; CDR3 protein: CASSSPGGGPYEQYF; CDR3 DNA: TGTGCCAGCAGTTCTCCAGGGGGGGGTCCCTACGAGCAGTACTTC
clone size: -; D gene: TRBD1; J gene: TRBJ1-1; V gene: TRBV15; CDR3 protein: CATSRDHRGEAFF; CDR3 DNA: TGTGCCACCAGCAGAGACCACAGGGGTGAAGCTTTCTTT
clone size: few; D gene: -; J gene: TRBJ1-1; V gene: TRBV12-3/TRBV12-4; CDR3 protein: CASSFPGYNTEAFF; CDR3 DNA: TGTGCCAGCAGTTTCCCGGGCTACAACACTGAAGCTTTCTTT